Here is one T cell receptor beta chain with its context. The protocol was immunoSEQ multiplex PCR, while the TCRdb copy is restricted to in-frame clones and leaves out a portion. The sample yields tens of thousands of clones, around nine tenths seen once. The data were taken from a study of blood T cell repertoires in COVID-19. Whole-study context: Samples of COVID-19 (acute and convalescent) were obtained from the United States, Italy and Spain.

The CDR3 runs to 14 residues. Germline V gene data show CDR1 as MNHEY and CDR2 as SVGAGI. V was trimmed by 7 bases and J by 0 bases, leaving 10 bases between them. The chain carries TRBV6-5 and TRBJ1-5, with D perhaps TRBD1 (5 bases). Sequenced input: peripheral blood. The sequence was obtained from a woman in her seventies with acute or convalescent COVID-19. The CDR3, as DNA: TGTGCCAGCACAGGAGGGGTTAGCAATCAGCCCCAGCATTTT. Its protein product is CASTGGVSNQPQHF.